The present T cell receptor beta chain was sequenced within a study of blood T cell repertoires in COVID-19. Overall study: Whether acute or convalescent, the COVID-19 samples came from the United States, Italy and Spain. Sources were T cells, B-cell-depleted T cells, or PBMCs; the material itself was cDNA or gDNA.

With 4 bases removed from V and 8 bases from J, the gap between germline ends came to 18 bases. CDR1 and CDR2 from the germline V gene are SGHRS and YFSETQ. The length of the CDR3 is 14 residues. Authors' methods: By means of reference gene primer amplification, nucleated cell counts were estimated. Data came from immunoSEQ multiplex PCR; TCRdb stores just in-frame clones and leaves some out. The DNA was the basis for D and trimming; V, J and clone size are from that table. Among about 73,000 clones listed, 83% were seen once. This TCR came from a woman aged 55-70 years with acute or convalescent COVID-19. Sequencing input: peripheral blood. The rearrangement links TRBV5-1 to TRBJ1-1, with D possibly being TRBD1 (5 bases). The CDR3 reads CASSRLGGAGEAFF. Here the CDR3 DNA reads TGCGCCAGCAGCCGCCTGGGAGGGGCGGGGGAAGCTTTCTTT.